These 22 T cell receptor beta chains were sequenced from one sample in a study of blood T cell repertoires in COVID-19. Produced via immunoSEQ multiplex PCR; TCRdb's table is partial and in-frame only. The sample lists more than 95,000 clones, about four fifths occurring once. Sample: peripheral blood. Receptor source: a woman between 70 and 85 years old with acute or convalescent COVID-19.

The chain links TRBV6-1 to TRBJ2-5, with 9 bases that match TRBD1. This CDR3 contains 15 residues. The germline gives CDR1 MNHNS, CDR2 SASEGT. Trimming removed 2 bases from V and 2 bases from J; junction bases left unmatched: 3. CDR3: CASSEWGTGQETQYF. The CDR3 region has the DNA TGTGCCAGCAGTGAATGGGGGACAGGGCAAGAGACCCAGTACTTC.

The chain links TRBV7-9 to TRBJ2-5; no clear D. Germline loops: CDR1 SEHNR, CDR2 FQNEAQ (reference sequence). V lost 4 bases, J lost 5 bases, and 14 bases lay in between. The CDR3 consists of 14 residues. In DNA, the CDR3 is TGTGCCAGCAGCTCCTATCTCAGGCACGAGACCCAGTACTTC. It is translated as CASSSYLRHETQYF. The full variable domain, with the rest looked up from reference TRBV7-9 and TRBJ2-5, is DTGVSQNPRHKITKRGQNVTFRCDPISEHNRLYWYRQTLGQGPEFLTYFQNEAQLEKSRLLSDRFSAERPKGSFSTLEIQRTEQGDSAMYLCASSSYLRHETQYFGPGTRLLVL.

This chain connects TRBV19 to TRBJ1-1; D not certain. V shed 3 bases and J shed 3 bases, with 8 bases lying between them. This CDR3 comprises 13 residues. Germline lookup yields CDR1 LNHDA and CDR2 SQIVND (reference sequence). DNA for the CDR3: TGTGCCAGTAGTATCAACAGCTACACTGAAGCTTTCTTT. This codes for CASSINSYTEAFF.

The chain employs TRBV19 and TRBJ1-1, with a weak D call TRBD1 (5 bases). The CDR3 is 15 amino acids. V lost 6 bases, J lost 6 bases, and 20 bases lay in between. Germline V gene data show CDR1 as LNHDA and CDR2 as SQIVND (reference sequence). CDR3 protein: CASSPPLGRVAEAFF. In nucleotides, the CDR3 is TGTGCCAGTAGCCCCCCCCTGGGCAGGGTCGCTGAAGCTTTCTTT.

This chain uses TRBV5-4 with TRBJ1-1; D is unresolved. Germline V gene lookup returns CDR1 SGHNT and CDR2 YYREEE (reference sequence). This CDR3 has 13 residues. Trimming left V 0 bases short and J 0 bases short, with 3 bases between. The CDR3 loop is CASSLELNTEAFF. CDR3 sequence (DNA): TGTGCCAGCAGCTTGGAGCTGAACACTGAAGCTTTCTTT.

The chain recombines TRBV3-1 (or the pseudogene TRBV3-2) with TRBJ2-3; a weak D match, TRBD1 (6 bases). Looked up from germline, CDR1 is LGHDT and CDR2 is YNNKEL (reference sequence). CDR3 length: 16 amino acids. V was clipped by 5 bases and J by 5 bases, with 20 bases between them. The CDR3 sequence: CASSYRDGSGLDTQYF. The CDR3 nucleotides read TGTGCCAGCAGCTACAGGGACGGATCTGGGCTAGATACGCAGTATTTT.

V is TRBV2 and J is TRBJ1-5; no reliable D call. The CDR3 has 12 residues. In germline, CDR1 is SNHLY, CDR2 FYNNEI. V was clipped by 1 base and J by 6 bases, with 4 bases between them. The CDR3 reads CASSEVVQPQHF. The CDR3 DNA reads TGTGCCAGCAGTGAAGTAGTTCAGCCCCAGCATTTT.

The chain combines TRBV6-4 with TRBJ1-6; the D gene is possibly TRBD1 (5 bases). V gave up 0 bases and J gave up 3 bases, with 9 bases separating them. The CDR3 totals 16 residues. Per germline, CDR1 MRHNA and CDR2 SNTAGT. The CDR3 DNA reads TGTGCCAGCAGTGACTCCTACAGGAGCTATAATTCACCCCTCCACTTT. Protein sequence: CASSDSYRSYNSPLHF.

The V gene is TRBV5-4, the J gene TRBJ2-5; 14 bases match TRBD2. Unmatched junction bases numbered 14, after V lost 3 bases and J lost 7 bases. The CDR3 is made up of 18 amino acids. Germline V lookup: CDR1 SGHNT, CDR2 YYREEE (reference sequence). CDR3 coding DNA: TGTGCCAGCAGCTCGACTAGCGGGGGGGCCGGGTATATCGGGACCCAGTACTTC. It encodes CASSSTSGGAGYIGTQYF.

The rearrangement joins TRBV5-1 to TRBJ2-2, with D perhaps TRBD2 (6 bases). CDR1 is SGHRS and CDR2 is YFSETQ in the germline V gene. Trimming pared 1 base from V and 3 bases from J, leaving 10 bases between. The CDR3 consists of 15 residues. The CDR3 protein is CASSLLGDYTGELFF. CDR3 nucleotides: TGCGCCAGCAGCTTGTTGGGGGACTACACCGGGGAGCTGTTTTTT.

The CDR3 region is CASSDGQGAINQPQHF. CDR3 sequence (DNA): TGTGCCAGCAGTGACGGGCAGGGGGCGATCAATCAGCCCCAGCATTTT. The chain couples TRBV2 to TRBJ1-5, with 8 bases that match TRBD1. The V segment lost 3 bases and the J segment 3 bases; nucleotides outside the gene matches: 7. The CDR3 has 16 residues. Per germline, CDR1 SNHLY and CDR2 FYNNEI.

The J gene is TRBJ2-3, the V gene TRBV7-3; no reliable D call. The CDR3 loop spans 13 amino acids. Germline loops: CDR1 SGHTA, CDR2 FQGTGA. Trimming stripped 4 bases from V and 2 bases from J, with 7 bases between. This chain's CDR3 is CASSSTATDTQYF. In nucleotides, the CDR3 is TGTGCCAGCAGCTCGACTGCCACAGATACGCAGTATTTT.

The rearrangement uses TRBV7-2 and TRBJ1-1, with 11 bases lining up with TRBD1. The V gene end was trimmed by 5 bases and the J gene end by 4 bases; junction bases not matched to a gene: 3. CDR3 length equals 14 residues. Germline V gives CDR1 SGHTA, CDR2 FQGNSA. This CDR3 reads CASSRDRGGTEAFF. As DNA, the CDR3 is TGTGCCAGCAGCCGGGACAGGGGGGGCACTGAAGCTTTCTTT.

The J gene is TRBJ2-4, the V gene TRBV15, with 8 bases identical to TRBD2. V lost 1 base to trimming and J lost 10 bases; unmatched junction nucleotides: 6. Germline V CDR1 and CDR2: LNHNV, YYDKDF (reference sequence). The CDR3 has 14 amino acids. The CDR3 is CATSRGDPGGIQYF. The CDR3 DNA is TGTGCCACCAGCAGAGGTGACCCGGGAGGGATTCAGTACTTC. The full variable domain, with the rest looked up from reference TRBV15 and TRBJ2-4, is DAMVIQNPRYQVTQFGKPVTLSCSQTLNHNVMYWYQQKSSQAPKLLFHYYDKDFNNEADTPDNFQSRRPNTSFCFLDIRSPGLGDTAMYLCATSRGDPGGIQYFGAGTRLSVL.

CDR3 amino acids: CASSPIQGASGNTIYF. Written as DNA, the CDR3 is TGTGCCAGCAGTCCTATCCAGGGGGCCTCTGGAAACACCATATATTTT. The chain employs TRBV27 and TRBJ1-3, with 8 bases fitting TRBD1. The V gene's germline CDR1 is MNHEY and CDR2 SMNVEV (reference sequence). This CDR3 has 16 amino acids. V dropped 5 bases and J dropped 0; count of bases not matched to a gene: 6.

The J gene is TRBJ2-2, the V gene TRBV6-2 or TRBV6-3; D gene ambiguous. The CDR3 contains 14 residues. V was clipped by 1 base and J by 9 bases, with 12 bases between them. Germline V gene sequence: CDR1 MNHEY, CDR2 SVGEGT. CDR3 DNA sequence: TGTGCCAGCAGTTACTTCCCCCCCGTCCGGGAGCTGTTTTTT. Encoded protein: CASSYFPPVRELFF.

The V gene is TRBV2, the J gene TRBJ2-6; TRBD1 might be the D (5 bases). The CDR3 length is 15 residues. The germline CDR1 and CDR2 sequences are SNHLY and FYNNEI. V lost 6 bases, J lost 2 bases, and 11 bases lay in between. CDR3 in amino acids: CASSGQGAGANVLTF. DNA of the CDR3: TGTGCCAGCAGCGGCCAGGGTGCTGGGGCCAACGTCCTGACTTTC.

The chain has TRBV3-1 (or the pseudogene TRBV3-2) and TRBJ2-7; 7 bases are a match to TRBD2. The V and J ends lost 0 bases and 3 bases, in that order; junction bases with no gene match: 5. CDR3 length: 15 residues. CDR1 and CDR2 (germline): LGHDT, YNNKEL (reference sequence). DNA for the CDR3: TGTGCCAGCAGCCAAGAACTAGCGAGAGGCTACGAGCAGTACTTC. The encoded protein is CASSQELARGYEQYF.

V is TRBV7-2 and J is TRBJ1-3; D may be TRBD1 (5 bases). Trimming stripped 2 bases from V and 3 bases from J, with 14 bases between. CDR1 is SGHTA, CDR2 FQGNSA, per germline. The CDR3 covers 16 residues. The CDR3, as DNA: TGTGCCAGCAGCTTAACCAGGGTGGGGGGTGGAAACACCATATATTTT. It codes for CASSLTRVGGGNTIYF.

The J gene is TRBJ2-7, the V gene TRBV6-5; D perhaps matches TRBD1 (5 bases). CDR3 length: 14 amino acids. V lost 4 bases, J lost 2 bases, and 12 bases lay in between. Germline V gene data show CDR1 as MNHEY and CDR2 as SVGAGI. The CDR3 here is CASSLDTSAYEQYF. The DNA for the CDR3 is TGTGCCAGCAGTTTGGACACCAGCGCCTACGAGCAGTACTTC.

The gene calls are TRBV4-2 and TRBJ2-7; 11 nucleotides align to TRBD2. Unmatched junction bases numbered 3, after V lost 1 base and J lost 4 bases. The germline V gene encodes CDR1 LGHNA and CDR2 YNFKEQ. This CDR3 has 15 amino acids. The DNA of the CDR3 is TGTGCCAGCAGCCAAGGTTTAGCGGGAGGGTACGAGCAGTACTTC. This translates into CASSQGLAGGYEQYF.

V and J are TRBV7-3 and TRBJ2-1; TRBD2 aligns across 7 bases. Germline CDR1 and CDR2: SGHTA and FQGTGA. Losses at the gene ends were 0 bases for V and 0 bases for J; bases not matched to a gene: 2. This CDR3 spans 16 amino acids. As DNA, the CDR3 is TGTGCCAGCAGCTTAACCGGCGGGAGCTCCTACAATGAGCAGTTCTTC. Translation: CASSLTGGSSYNEQFF. The variable domain in full, with the rest retrieved from reference TRBV7-3 and TRBJ2-1, is GAGVSQTPSNKVTEKGKYVELRCDPISGHTALYWYRQSLGQGPEFLIYFQGTGAADDSGLPNDRFFAVRPEGSVSTLKIQRTERGDSAVYLCASSLTGGSSYNEQFFGPGTRLTVL.